The clone carrying this T cell receptor (beta chain) was seen more than once but under ten times. Its matching antigen is unknown. The V end was cut by 6 bases, the J end by 1 base, with 15 bases between. The CDR3 is made up of 15 amino acids. CDR1 and CDR2 from the germline V gene are SGDLS and YYNGEE. These data come from a study of CD4 T cells in relation to SARS-CoV-2 and coronaviruses. Study-wide background: ViraFEST: approximately ten-day antigen culture of PBMCs, then TCR beta CDR3 sequencing. No peptide or an HIV-1 Nef peptide pool served as negative control.

Repertoires were generated with immunoSEQ multiplex PCR, while TCRdb's copy carries only in-frame clones and drops some. The repertoire holds 20,000 to 25,000 clones, with 70% to 80% as singletons. Unexposed donor CD4+ T cells date from about 2011-2019, before the COVID-19 pandemic. After ten to eleven days of culture, CD4+ T cells were isolated. Testing used SARS-CoV-2 S/N and four cold-coronavirus spikes on unexposed-donor CD4+ T cells, cells permitting. Half the medium was replaced with IL-2 medium on days 3 and 7. The chain has TRBV9 and TRBJ2-3, with a weak D call TRBD2 (6 bases). This TCR was sampled from a human donor in good health. Source material: CD4+ T cells from PBMCs, cultured in vitro. The CDR3 coding sequence is TGTGCCAGCAAGTTTTCGGAGGGAGGCACAGATACGCAGTATTTT. Protein: CASKFSEGGTDTQYF.